These T cell receptor beta chains were read from a single sample in a study of identical twins. TCRdb itself ran the 5' RACE reads through MiXCR, one entry per CDR3 protein. The sample contains hundreds of thousands of distinct CDR3 sequences, around an eighth of which appear only once. The source material was memory (CD45RO+) T cells sorted from blood. These receptors were obtained from a woman aged 18-29 years in good health. Both conserved end residues are part of each CDR3. D genes are given only for firm matches. Clone size, where shown, is once, few, many, or a class for clones that have expanded.

TRBV5-1	TRBJ1-5	NA	many	CASSLRGAEPQHF	TGCGCCAGCAGCTTGAGAGGGGCAGAGCCCCAGCATTTT
TRBV7-2	TRBJ2-5	NA	NA	CASRAGLWVETQYF	TGTGCCAGCAGGGCAGGACTTTGGGTAGAGACCCAGTACTTC
TRBV10-3	TRBJ2-5	NA	many	CAISGSGEETQYF	TGTGCCATCAGTGGGTCAGGGGAGGAGACCCAGTACTTC
TRBV7-8	TRBJ1-2	TRBD1	few	CASSLGQGLNYGYTF	TGTGCCAGCAGCTTAGGACAGGGCCTTAACTATGGCTACACCTTC
TRBV19	TRBJ1-2	NA	NA	CAAAGTYYGYTF	TGTGCCGCAGCCGGGACTTACTATGGCTACACCTTC
TRBV7-2	TRBJ1-2	NA	NA	CASSLGSADYYGYTF	TGTGCCAGCAGCTTAGGTTCGGCAGACTACTATGGCTACACCTTC
TRBV12-3/TRBV12-4	TRBJ2-7	TRBD2	many	CASSFLAGSYEQYF	TGTGCCAGCAGTTTCCTAGCGGGGAGTTACGAGCAGTACTTC
TRBV20-1	TRBJ2-1	TRBD2	NA	CSARWGLAWDEQFF	TGCAGTGCGAGATGGGGACTAGCGTGGGATGAGCAGTTCTTC
TRBV20-1	TRBJ2-3	NA	NA	CSATDRARVDTQYF	TGCAGTGCTACGGACCGCGCGCGGGTAGATACGCAGTATTTT
TRBV12-3/TRBV12-4	TRBJ2-5	TRBD2	few	CASSGLAGGETQYF	TGTGCCAGCAGCGGACTAGCGGGGGGTGAGACCCAGTACTTC
TRBV11-2	TRBJ2-4	NA	few	CASRSSWGAKNIQYF	TGTGCCAGCAGGTCCTCATGGGGAGCCAAAAACATTCAGTACTTC
TRBV28	TRBJ2-5	NA	NA	CASSLLGVPETQYF	TGTGCCAGCAGTTTATTAGGGGTCCCGGAGACCCAGTACTTC
TRBV9	TRBJ2-6	NA	few	CASSGPRSSGANVLTF	TGTGCCAGCAGCGGACCCCGGAGCTCTGGGGCCAACGTCCTGACTTTC
TRBV10-1	TRBJ2-3	TRBD1	many	CASSEGGPTSTDTQYF	TGCGCCAGCAGTGAAGGGGGCCCTACTAGCACAGATACGCAGTATTTT
TRBV7-9	TRBJ2-7	TRBD1	many	CASSFTGQSSYEQYF	TGTGCCAGCAGCTTTACGGGACAGAGCTCCTACGAGCAGTACTTC
TRBV18	TRBJ2-3	TRBD2	NA	CASSPDPSGGDDF	TGTGCCAGCTCACCGGATCCAAGCGGGGGAGACGACTTT
TRBV20-1	TRBJ1-1	NA	NA	CSAPGNTNTEAFF	TGCAGTGCCCCGGGGAATACGAACACTGAAGCTTTCTTT
TRBV11-1	TRBJ2-3	TRBD2	few	CASSLDGDYALRGDTQYF	TGTGCCAGCAGCTTAGACGGGGACTACGCCCTGCGGGGAGATACGCAGTATTTT
TRBV18	TRBJ2-1	NA	NA	CASSPNTGTLINEQFF	TGTGCCAGCTCGCCCAATACAGGGACTCTTATTAATGAGCAGTTCTTC
TRBV24-1	TRBJ2-3	TRBD2	NA	CATSDAAGGSPDTQYF	TGTGCCACCAGTGATGCTGCGGGAGGTTCCCCAGATACGCAGTATTTT
TRBV3-1	TRBJ2-4	TRBD1	NA	CASSREDRADIQYF	TGTGCCAGCAGCCGAGAGGACAGGGCAGACATTCAGTACTTC
TRBV6-1	TRBJ2-3	NA	many	CAIRGGLADTQYF	TGTGCCATTCGAGGGGGACTCGCAGATACGCAGTATTTT
TRBV20-1	TRBJ2-1	TRBD2	NA	CSARITSGNEQFF	TGCAGTGCTAGAATCACTAGCGGTAATGAGCAGTTCTTC
TRBV9	TRBJ1-1	TRBD1	once	CASSKLQGGNTEAFF	TGTGCCAGCAGTAAGTTACAGGGGGGGAACACTGAAGCTTTCTTT
TRBV4-3	TRBJ2-5	NA	many	CASSQERGDLQETQYF	TGCGCCAGCAGCCAAGAGAGGGGAGACCTCCAAGAGACCCAGTACTTC
TRBV7-9	TRBJ2-3	NA	NA	CASSLVSNTQYF	TGTGCCAGCAGCTTAGTCTCCAATACGCAGTATTTT
TRBV20-1	TRBJ2-3	TRBD2	many	CSAYPSRGNTDTQYF	TGCAGTGCTTACCCCTCGCGGGGGAACACAGATACGCAGTATTTT
TRBV7-2	TRBJ2-4	NA	many	CASSLGGVEAKNIQYF	TGTGCCAGCAGCTTAGGGGGGGTAGAGGCCAAAAACATTCAGTACTTC
TRBV7-8	TRBJ2-7	TRBD1	few	CASSPGQGPSYEQYF	TGTGCCAGCAGCCCCGGACAGGGGCCCTCCTACGAGCAGTACTTC
TRBV5-8	TRBJ2-1	NA	few	CASSIVRGTLYNEQFF	TGTGCCAGCAGCATTGTTCGGGGGACACTCTACAATGAGCAGTTCTTC
TRBV7-9	TRBJ2-2	NA	NA	CASSFPPNRVYTGELFF	TGTGCCAGCAGCTTTCCCCCTAATCGGGTGTACACCGGGGAGCTGTTTTTT
TRBV2	TRBJ2-2	TRBD2	NA	CASSSGTRAAANTGELFF	TGTGCCAGCAGTTCAGGGACTAGGGCGGCCGCGAACACCGGGGAGCTGTTTTTT
TRBV7-8	TRBJ1-3	NA	few	CASSFARESSGNTIYF	TGTGCCAGCAGCTTCGCCAGGGAAAGCTCTGGAAACACCATATATTTT
TRBV16	TRBJ1-5	NA	NA	CASSQSSGPYSNQPQHF	TGTGCCAGCAGCCAATCCTCGGGGCCCTACTCTAATCAGCCCCAGCATTTT
TRBV3-1	TRBJ2-7	NA	few	CASSQGLVNEQYF	TGTGCCAGCAGCCAAGGACTAGTCAACGAGCAGTACTTC